Following are 23 T cell receptor beta chains from one sample sequenced in a study of CD8 T cells in Susac syndrome (dated by TCRdb to the late 2010s). Library method: the immunoSEQ multiplex PCR assay. RNA was extracted with the RNeasy kit and about 0.5 to 1 ug was reverse transcribed using random hexamers. TCRdb ran its own pipeline on the public reads, namely fastp trimming at Q25 and MiXCR clone calling, and kept in-frame beta chains. Rows are unified per CDR3 protein, each entry keeping the most common DNA and genes. The table for this sample lists around 56,000 distinct CDR3 sequences; around 90% of them were counted only once. Approximately 0.2% of the sample lies in the top ten. The specimen sequenced was CD8+ T cells from PBMCs. The receptors derive from a human donor in good health.

V gene TRBV14 combines with J gene TRBJ2-7; D gene ambiguous. The CDR3 totals 17 residues. Per germline, CDR1 SGHDN and CDR2 FVKESK. Between the trimmed V and J ends, which lost 6 bases and 4 bases, there was a span of 25 bases. In nucleotides, the CDR3 is TGTGCCAGCAGGCCCTTTGCTCCAGACCCATGGGTTTACGAGCAGTACTTC. Translation gives CASRPFAPDPWVYEQYF.

The V and J genes are TRBV6-5 and TRBJ1-1; D uncertain. The CDR3 has 14 amino acids. Between the trimmed V and J ends, which lost 4 bases and 0 bases, there was a span of 9 bases. Per the germline V gene, CDR1 is MNHEY and CDR2 is SVGAGI. The CDR3 reads CASSSWQLNTEAFF. The CDR3 region has the DNA TGTGCCAGCAGTTCGTGGCAGCTGAACACTGAAGCTTTCTTT.

The chain employs TRBV15 and TRBJ2-3; D gene uncertain. This CDR3 is 15 amino acids long. Trimming shortened V by 0 bases and J by 2 bases, and 9 bases separated the two germline ends. The germline gives CDR1 LNHNV, CDR2 YYDKDF (reference sequence). The CDR3 is CATSRESADTDTQYF. CDR3 DNA: TGTGCCACCAGCAGAGAATCGGCGGACACAGATACGCAGTATTTT.

CDR3 amino acids: CATTEELGVANEKLFF. The CDR3 region has the DNA TGTGCCACCACTGAGGAGTTGGGGGTCGCTAATGAAAAACTGTTTTTT. The genes are TRBV5-4 and TRBJ1-4; a weak D match, TRBD1 (5 bases). Trimming cost V 9 bases and J 3 bases, with 21 bases left between them. Germline V gene sequence: CDR1 SGHNT, CDR2 YYREEE (reference sequence). CDR3 size: 16 residues.

This chain joins TRBV4-2 and TRBJ2-2; D is uncertain. The V gene's germline CDR1 is LGHNA and CDR2 YNFKEQ. Trimming removed 1 base at V and 2 bases at J, with 8 bases between. This CDR3 has 15 residues. CDR3 sequence (DNA): TGTGCCAGCAGCCAAGCCACGCTTAACACCGGGGAGCTGTTTTTT. Its protein product is CASSQATLNTGELFF.

This chain joins TRBV5-6 and TRBJ2-7; no firm D call. Trimming pared 0 bases from V and 0 bases from J, leaving 4 bases between. The CDR3 consists of 13 residues. Germline V gene lookup returns CDR1 SGHDT and CDR2 YYEEEE. In DNA, the CDR3 is TGTGCCAGCAGCTTGGGGAACTCCTACGAGCAGTACTTC. This translates into CASSLGNSYEQYF.

V usage is TRBV19 and J usage is TRBJ1-1; D is unresolved. V lost 2 bases and J 0 bases, leaving 10 bases between the germline ends. This CDR3 spans 15 amino acids. In germline, CDR1 is LNHDA, CDR2 SQIVND (reference sequence). The CDR3 region is CASSIIASMNTEAFF. As DNA, the CDR3 is TGTGCCAGTAGTATAATCGCCTCAATGAACACTGAAGCTTTCTTT.

The CDR3 reads CASSGTSGYEQYF. CDR3 nucleotide sequence: TGTGCCAGCAGTGGGACTAGCGGCTACGAGCAGTACTTC. The chain couples TRBV9 to TRBJ2-7, with 11 bases fitting TRBD2. CDR1 is SGDLS and CDR2 is YYNGEE in the germline V gene. This CDR3 region has 13 residues. Trimming cost V 5 bases and J 3 bases; bases outside gene matches: 1. The full variable domain, its missing parts supplied by reference TRBV9 and TRBJ2-7, is DSGVTQTPKHLITATGQRVTLRCSPRSGDLSVYWYQQSLDQGLQFLIQYYNGEERAKGNILERFSAQQFPDLHSELNLSSLELGDSALYFCASSGTSGYEQYFGPGTRLTVT.

The rearrangement uses TRBV27 and TRBJ2-5, with 12 bases lining up with TRBD2. Germline loops: CDR1 MNHEY, CDR2 SMNVEV (reference sequence). This CDR3 has 16 residues. The trim removed 5 bases at V and 4 bases at J, leaving 8 bases unmatched. The CDR3 nucleotides are TGTGCCAGCAGTCCCCTAGCGGGGGGGCCGGGAGAGACCCAGTACTTC. Residues: CASSPLAGGPGETQYF.

This clonotype was seen once. The gene calls are TRBV15 and TRBJ1-1; weak D call: TRBD1 (5 bases). The V and J ends lost 1 base and 0 bases respectively, with 9 bases between them. The germline V gene encodes CDR1 LNHNV and CDR2 YYDKDF (reference sequence). The CDR3 runs to 15 residues. The CDR3 coding sequence is TGTGCCACCAGCAGAGTGACAGCCTTGAACACTGAAGCTTTCTTT. Translation: CATSRVTALNTEAFF.

The V call is TRBV2, the J call TRBJ2-3; TRBD2 aligns across 9 bases. CDR3 size: 14 residues. V was clipped by 1 base and J by 4 bases; unmatched bases: 0. The germline V gene encodes CDR1 SNHLY and CDR2 FYNNEI. The CDR3 loop is CASSEGGGADTQYF. The CDR3 DNA is TGTGCCAGCAGTGAAGGCGGGGGGGCAGATACGCAGTATTTT.

The rearrangement uses TRBV29-1 and TRBJ2-7; the D is unclear. Germline V gene sequence: CDR1 SQVTM, CDR2 ANQGSEA. The V and J ends lost 0 bases and 0 bases respectively, with 12 bases between them. The CDR3 has 15 residues. The CDR3 spells CSVEDRGAASYEQYF. DNA of the CDR3: TGCAGCGTTGAAGATAGAGGCGCGGCCTCCTACGAGCAGTACTTC.

The chain couples TRBV6-2 or TRBV6-3 to TRBJ2-1, with D perhaps matching TRBD1 (6 bases). There are 17 residues in the CDR3. Trimming took 5 bases from V and 0 from J, leaving 17 bases between them. The germline V gene has CDR1 MNHEY and CDR2 SVGEGT. The chain's CDR3 is CASSLGHRTSSYNEQFF. Here the CDR3 DNA reads TGTGCCAGCAGTCTGGGACACAGAACCAGCTCCTACAATGAGCAGTTCTTC.

The chain is built from TRBV4-1 and TRBJ2-7, with 11 nucleotides matching TRBD2. V lost 5 bases, J lost 2 bases, and 8 bases stayed unmatched. CDR1 is MGHRA and CDR2 is YSYEKL in the germline V gene. CDR3 length equals 16 residues. The chain's CDR3 is CASSSLAGGPTYEQYF. The CDR3 DNA reads TGCGCCAGCAGCTCGCTAGCGGGGGGCCCTACCTACGAGCAGTACTTC.

For the CDR3, the DNA is TGTGCCAGCAGGGTATCCTACGAGCAGTACTTC. Translation: CASRVSYEQYF. The chain recombines TRBV2 with TRBJ2-7, with D unresolved. The CDR3 contains 11 residues. Germline V gives CDR1 SNHLY, CDR2 FYNNEI. V lost 6 bases to trimming and J lost 1 base, with 4 bases between them.

The chain employs TRBV20-1 and TRBJ2-1, with a weak D call TRBD2 (6 bases). The CDR3 sequence is 15 residues long. V dropped 0 bases and J dropped 8 bases, with 17 bases sitting between them. Germline CDR1 reads DFQATT; CDR2 reads SNEGSKA (reference sequence). CDR3 bases: TGCAGTGCTAGAGATCCATGGGGCAGGGAGGATGAGCAGTTCTTC. Protein sequence: CSARDPWGREDEQFF.

V gene TRBV6-2 or TRBV6-3 combines with J gene TRBJ2-1; 7 positions match TRBD2. Germline CDR1 reads MNHEY; CDR2 reads SVGEGT. The length of the CDR3 is 14 residues. V gave up 8 bases and J gave up 6 bases; unmatched junction bases: 10. The CDR3 is CASSLAGLFNEQFF. CDR3 DNA sequence: TGTGCCAGCTCTTTAGCGGGTCTTTTCAATGAGCAGTTCTTC.

The J gene is TRBJ2-1, the V gene TRBV19; D call uncertain. The CDR3 consists of 15 residues. The germline V and J ends were trimmed by 3 bases and 0 bases, with 9 bases remaining between them. From germline, CDR1 is LNHDA and CDR2 SQIVND (reference sequence). Written as DNA, the CDR3 is TGTGCCAGTAGTATTGCCCTGGCCTCCTACAATGAGCAGTTCTTC. Protein: CASSIALASYNEQFF. The full variable domain, with the rest looked up from reference TRBV19 and TRBJ2-1, is DGGITQSPKYLFRKEGQNVTLSCEQNLNHDAMYWYRQDPGQGLRLIYYSQIVNDFQKGDIAEGYSVSREKKESFPLTVTSAQKNPTAFYLCASSIALASYNEQFFGPGTRLTVL.

The chain joins TRBV3-1 to TRBJ1-2; D is unclear. V was clipped by 0 bases and J by 3 bases, with 14 bases between them. Germline V CDR1 and CDR2: LGHDT, YNNKEL (reference sequence). The CDR3 consists of 16 residues. CDR3 loop: CASSQEPAESYYGYTF. DNA of the CDR3: TGTGCCAGCAGCCAAGAACCGGCAGAATCCTACTATGGCTACACCTTC.

The chain links TRBV7-6 to TRBJ2-2, with D perhaps TRBD2 (6 bases). This CDR3 contains 15 residues. Between the trimmed V and J ends, which lost 4 bases and 1 base, there was a span of 10 bases. Germline values: CDR1 SGHVS, CDR2 FNYEAQ. CDR3 loop: CASSSVGGNTGELFF. CDR3 nucleotide sequence: TGTGCCAGCAGCTCCGTGGGAGGGAACACCGGGGAGCTGTTTTTT.

In this sample, this clonotype turned up once. The chain joins TRBV29-1 to TRBJ1-2; a weak D match, TRBD1 (6 bases). The ends were cut back, 0 bases at V and 2 bases at J, with 10 bases in the middle. Per the germline V gene, CDR1 is SQVTM and CDR2 is ANQGSEA. This CDR3 is built from 14 residues. In nucleotides, the CDR3 is TGCAGCGTTGAAGAGTGGGGGGCCAACTATGGCTACACCTTC. Its translation is CSVEEWGANYGYTF.

DNA of the CDR3: TGTGCCAGTAGTATAGAGGCTAGCGGGGGGGCCGGTGAGCAGTTCTTC. Encoded protein: CASSIEASGGAGEQFF. The V gene is TRBV19, the J gene TRBJ2-1; 12 nucleotides match TRBD2. Germline V CDR1 and CDR2: LNHDA, SQIVND (reference sequence). This CDR3 has 16 amino acids. After removal of 0 bases from V and 9 bases from J, the junction contained 6 bases not matched to a gene.

CDR3: CASSQDRAGWEAFF. The CDR3 coding sequence is TGCGCCAGCAGCCAAGATCGGGCAGGGTGGGAAGCTTTCTTT. This chain connects TRBV4-3 to TRBJ1-1; TRBD1 is a possible D gene (5 bases). This CDR3 comprises 14 residues. Trimming removed 0 bases at V and 8 bases at J, with 13 bases between. The V gene's germline CDR1 is LGHNA and CDR2 YSLEER.